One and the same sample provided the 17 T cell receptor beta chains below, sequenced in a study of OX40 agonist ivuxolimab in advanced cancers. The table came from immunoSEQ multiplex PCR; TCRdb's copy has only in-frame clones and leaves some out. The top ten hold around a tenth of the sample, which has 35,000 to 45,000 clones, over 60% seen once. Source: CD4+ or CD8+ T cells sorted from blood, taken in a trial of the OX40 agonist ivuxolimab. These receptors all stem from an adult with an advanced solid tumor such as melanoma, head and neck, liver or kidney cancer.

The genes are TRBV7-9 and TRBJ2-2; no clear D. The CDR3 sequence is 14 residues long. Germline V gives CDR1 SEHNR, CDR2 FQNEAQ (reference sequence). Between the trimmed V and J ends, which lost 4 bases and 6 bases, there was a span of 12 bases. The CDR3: CASSSLSRSGELFF. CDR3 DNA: TGTGCCAGCAGCTCGCTGTCTAGGTCCGGGGAGCTGTTTTTT.

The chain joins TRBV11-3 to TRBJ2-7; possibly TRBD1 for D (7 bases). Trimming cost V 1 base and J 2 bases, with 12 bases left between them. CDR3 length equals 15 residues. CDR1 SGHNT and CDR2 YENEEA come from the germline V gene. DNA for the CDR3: TGTGCCAGCAGCTTAGTTTCCAGGGGGGCCTACGAGCAGTACTTC. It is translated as CASSLVSRGAYEQYF. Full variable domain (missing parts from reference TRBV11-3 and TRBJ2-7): EAGVVQSPRYKIIEKKQPVAFWCNPISGHNTLYWYLQNLGQGPELLIRYENEEAVDDSQLPKDRFSAERLKGVDSTLKIQPAELGDSAVYLCASSLVSRGAYEQYFGPGTRLTVT.

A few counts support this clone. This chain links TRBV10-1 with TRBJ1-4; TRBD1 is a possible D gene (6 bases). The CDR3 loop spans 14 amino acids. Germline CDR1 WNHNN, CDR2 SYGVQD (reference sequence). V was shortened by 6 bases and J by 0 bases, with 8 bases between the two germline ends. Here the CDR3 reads CASRTGATNEKLFF. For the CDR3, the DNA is TGCGCCAGCAGGACAGGCGCAACTAATGAAAAACTGTTTTTT.

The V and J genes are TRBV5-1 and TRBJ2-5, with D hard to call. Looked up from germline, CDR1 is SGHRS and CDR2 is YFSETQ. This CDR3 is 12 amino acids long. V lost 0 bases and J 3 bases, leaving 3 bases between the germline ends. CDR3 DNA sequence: TGCGCCAGCAGCTTGGTCGAAGAGACCCAGTACTTC. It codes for CASSLVEETQYF.

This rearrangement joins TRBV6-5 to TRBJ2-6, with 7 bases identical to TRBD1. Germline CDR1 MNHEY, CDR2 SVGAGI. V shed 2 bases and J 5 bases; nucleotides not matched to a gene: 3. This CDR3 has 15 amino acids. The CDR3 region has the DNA TGTGCCAGCAGTTACAGGGACAGTAGGGCCAACGTCCTGACTTTC. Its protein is CASSYRDSRANVLTF.

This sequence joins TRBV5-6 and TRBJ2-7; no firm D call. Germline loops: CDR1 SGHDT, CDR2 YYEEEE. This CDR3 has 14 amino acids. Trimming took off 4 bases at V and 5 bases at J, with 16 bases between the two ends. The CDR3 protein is CASSPDPSRDEQYF. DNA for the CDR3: TGTGCCAGCAGCCCCGATCCATCGCGTGACGAGCAGTACTTC.

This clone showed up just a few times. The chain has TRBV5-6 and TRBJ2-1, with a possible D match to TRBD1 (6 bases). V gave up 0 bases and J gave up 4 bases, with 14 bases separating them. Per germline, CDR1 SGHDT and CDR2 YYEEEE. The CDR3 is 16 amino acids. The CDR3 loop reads CASSLAVGGRYNEQFF. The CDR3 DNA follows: TGTGCCAGCAGCTTGGCCGTAGGGGGTCGTTACAATGAGCAGTTCTTC.

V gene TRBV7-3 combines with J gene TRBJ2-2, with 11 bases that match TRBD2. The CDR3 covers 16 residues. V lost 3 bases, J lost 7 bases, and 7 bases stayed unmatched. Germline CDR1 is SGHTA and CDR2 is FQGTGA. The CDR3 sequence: CASSFSSGRSFGELFF. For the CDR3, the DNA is TGTGCCAGCAGCTTCTCTAGCGGGAGGAGTTTCGGGGAGCTGTTTTTT.

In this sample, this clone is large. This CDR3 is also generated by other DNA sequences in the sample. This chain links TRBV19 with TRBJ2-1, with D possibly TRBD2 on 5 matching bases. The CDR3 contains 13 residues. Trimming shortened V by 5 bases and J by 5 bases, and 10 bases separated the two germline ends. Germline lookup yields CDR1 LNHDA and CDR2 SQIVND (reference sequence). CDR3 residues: CASSGLANNEQFF. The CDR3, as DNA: TGTGCCAGTAGTGGGCTAGCAAACAATGAGCAGTTCTTC.

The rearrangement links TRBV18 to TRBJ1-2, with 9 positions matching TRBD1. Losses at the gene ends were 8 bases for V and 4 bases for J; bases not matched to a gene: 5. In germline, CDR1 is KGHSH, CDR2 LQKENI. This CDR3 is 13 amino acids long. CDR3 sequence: CASRTGVVYGYTF. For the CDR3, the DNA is TGTGCCAGCAGGACAGGGGTTGTCTATGGCTACACCTTC.

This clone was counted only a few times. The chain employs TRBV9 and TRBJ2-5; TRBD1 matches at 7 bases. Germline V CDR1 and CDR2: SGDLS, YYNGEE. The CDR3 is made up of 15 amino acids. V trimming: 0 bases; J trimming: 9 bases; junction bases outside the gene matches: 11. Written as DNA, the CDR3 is TGTGCCAGCAGCGTAGGGCGTGAGGGAACAGGGGCCCAGTACTTC. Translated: CASSVGREGTGAQYF.

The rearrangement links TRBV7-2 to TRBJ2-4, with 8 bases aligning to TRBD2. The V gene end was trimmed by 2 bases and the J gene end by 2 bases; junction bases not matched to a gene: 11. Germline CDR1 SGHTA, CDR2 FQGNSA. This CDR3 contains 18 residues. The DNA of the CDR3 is TGTGCCAGCAGCTTATCTCGATCGGGGGGGCGGACCAAAAACATTCAGTACTTC. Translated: CASSLSRSGGRTKNIQYF.

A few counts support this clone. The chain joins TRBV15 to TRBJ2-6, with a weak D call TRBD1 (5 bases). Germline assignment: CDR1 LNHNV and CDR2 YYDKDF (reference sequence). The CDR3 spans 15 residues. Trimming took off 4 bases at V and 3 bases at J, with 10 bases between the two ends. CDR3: CATSTRVYGANVLTF. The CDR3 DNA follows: TGTGCCACCAGCACCAGGGTATATGGGGCCAACGTCCTGACTTTC.

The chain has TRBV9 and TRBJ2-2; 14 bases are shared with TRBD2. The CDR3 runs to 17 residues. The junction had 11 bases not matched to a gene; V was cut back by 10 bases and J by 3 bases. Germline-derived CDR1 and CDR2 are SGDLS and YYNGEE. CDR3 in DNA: TGTGCCTCGACAGGGACTAGCGGGAGCCCGGACACCGGGGAGCTGTTTTTT. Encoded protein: CASTGTSGSPDTGELFF.

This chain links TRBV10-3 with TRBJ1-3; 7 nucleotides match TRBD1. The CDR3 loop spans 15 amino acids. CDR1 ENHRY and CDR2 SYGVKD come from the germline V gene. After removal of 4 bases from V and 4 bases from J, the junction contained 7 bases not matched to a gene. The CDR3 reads CAISATGLRGNTIYF. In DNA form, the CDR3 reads TGTGCCATCAGTGCGACAGGGCTAAGAGGAAACACCATATATTTT.

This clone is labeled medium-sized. The CDR3 DNA is TGTGCCAGCAGCTTCGGACAATACCAAGAGACCCAGTACTTC. This gives the protein CASSFGQYQETQYF. This sequence joins TRBV5-5 and TRBJ2-5; D is possibly TRBD1 (5 bases). Germline CDR1 is SGHKS and CDR2 is YYEKEE (reference sequence). The V and J ends lost 2 bases and 0 bases respectively, with 8 bases between them. CDR3 length: 14 amino acids.

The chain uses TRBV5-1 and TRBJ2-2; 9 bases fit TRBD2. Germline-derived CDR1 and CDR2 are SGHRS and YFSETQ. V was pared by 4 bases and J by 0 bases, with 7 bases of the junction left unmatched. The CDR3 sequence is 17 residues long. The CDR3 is CASSQLAGRANTGELFF. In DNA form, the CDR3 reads TGCGCCAGCAGCCAGCTAGCGGGACGCGCGAACACCGGGGAGCTGTTTTTT.